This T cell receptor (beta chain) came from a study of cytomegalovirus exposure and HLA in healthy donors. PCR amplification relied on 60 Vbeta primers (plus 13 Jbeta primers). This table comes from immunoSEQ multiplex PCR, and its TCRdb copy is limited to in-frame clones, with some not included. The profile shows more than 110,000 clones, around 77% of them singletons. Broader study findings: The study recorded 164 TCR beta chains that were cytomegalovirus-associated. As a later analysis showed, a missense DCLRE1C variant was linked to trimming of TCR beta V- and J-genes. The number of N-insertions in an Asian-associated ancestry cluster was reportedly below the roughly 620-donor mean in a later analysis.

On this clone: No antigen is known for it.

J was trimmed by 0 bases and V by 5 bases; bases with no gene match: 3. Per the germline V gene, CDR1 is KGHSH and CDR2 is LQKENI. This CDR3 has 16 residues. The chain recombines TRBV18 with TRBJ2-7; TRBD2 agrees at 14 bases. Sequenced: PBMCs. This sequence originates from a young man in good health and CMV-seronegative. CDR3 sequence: CASSKGTSGSSYEQYF. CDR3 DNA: TGTGCCAGCTCAAAAGGGACTAGCGGGAGCTCCTACGAGCAGTACTTC. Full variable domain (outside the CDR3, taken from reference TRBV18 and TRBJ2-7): NAGVMQNPRHLVRRRGQEARLRCSPMKGHSHVYWYRQLPEEGLKFMVYLQKENIIDESGMPKERFSAEFPKEGPSILRIQQVVRGDSAAYFCASSKGTSGSSYEQYFGPGTRLTVT.